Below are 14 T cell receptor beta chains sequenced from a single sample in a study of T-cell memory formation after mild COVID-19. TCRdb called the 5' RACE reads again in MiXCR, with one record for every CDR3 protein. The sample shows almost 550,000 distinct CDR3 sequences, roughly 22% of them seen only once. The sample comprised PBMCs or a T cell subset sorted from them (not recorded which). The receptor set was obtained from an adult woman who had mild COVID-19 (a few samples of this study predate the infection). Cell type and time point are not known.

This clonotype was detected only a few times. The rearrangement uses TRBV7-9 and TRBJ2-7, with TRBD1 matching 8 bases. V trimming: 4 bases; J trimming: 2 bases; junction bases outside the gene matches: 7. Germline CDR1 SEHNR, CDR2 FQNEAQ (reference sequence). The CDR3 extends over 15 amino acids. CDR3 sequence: CASSSDRGATYEQYF. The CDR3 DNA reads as TGTGCCAGCAGCTCAGACAGGGGTGCTACCTACGAGCAGTACTTC.

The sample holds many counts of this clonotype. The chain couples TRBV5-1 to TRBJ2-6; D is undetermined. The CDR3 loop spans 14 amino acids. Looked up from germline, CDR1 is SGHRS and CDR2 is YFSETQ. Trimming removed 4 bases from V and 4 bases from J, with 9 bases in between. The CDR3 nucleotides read TGCGCCAGCAGCCCACCACAGGGGGCCAACGTCCTGACTTTC. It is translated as CASSPPQGANVLTF.

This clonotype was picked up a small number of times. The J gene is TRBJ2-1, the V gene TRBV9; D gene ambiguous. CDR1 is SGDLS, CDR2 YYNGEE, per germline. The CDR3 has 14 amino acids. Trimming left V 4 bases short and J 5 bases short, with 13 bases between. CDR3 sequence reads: CASSSGSPNNEQFF. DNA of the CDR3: TGTGCCAGCAGCTCCGGATCCCCCAACAATGAGCAGTTCTTC.

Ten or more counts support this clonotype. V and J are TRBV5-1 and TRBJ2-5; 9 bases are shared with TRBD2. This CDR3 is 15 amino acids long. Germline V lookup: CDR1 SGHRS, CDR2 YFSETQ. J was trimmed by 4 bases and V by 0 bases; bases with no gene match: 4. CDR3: CASSLASGAGETQYF. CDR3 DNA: TGCGCCAGCAGCTTGGCTAGCGGGGCCGGAGAGACCCAGTACTTC.

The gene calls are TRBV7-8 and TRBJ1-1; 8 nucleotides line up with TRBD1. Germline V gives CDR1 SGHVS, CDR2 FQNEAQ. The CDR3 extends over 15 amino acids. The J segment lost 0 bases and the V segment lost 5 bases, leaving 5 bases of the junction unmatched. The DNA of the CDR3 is TGTGCCAGCAGCGCAGGGGGCAGCCTGAACACTGAAGCTTTCTTT. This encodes CASSAGGSLNTEAFF.

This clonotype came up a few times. This CDR3 is CASSQDRGSTDTQYF. The CDR3 DNA sequence: TGTGCCAGCTCACAGGACAGGGGAAGCACAGATACGCAGTATTTT. This chain joins TRBV18 and TRBJ2-3; 9 bases agree with TRBD1. The germline V gene has CDR1 KGHSH and CDR2 LQKENI. This CDR3 is built from 15 residues. Trimming at V came to 4 bases and at J to 0 bases, leaving 2 bases not matched to a gene.

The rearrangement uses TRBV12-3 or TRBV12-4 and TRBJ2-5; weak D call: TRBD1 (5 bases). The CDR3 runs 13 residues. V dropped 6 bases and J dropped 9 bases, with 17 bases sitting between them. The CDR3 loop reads CASSPDKRTSQYF. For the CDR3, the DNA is TGTGCCAGCAGCCCGGACAAGAGAACGTCCCAGTACTTC.

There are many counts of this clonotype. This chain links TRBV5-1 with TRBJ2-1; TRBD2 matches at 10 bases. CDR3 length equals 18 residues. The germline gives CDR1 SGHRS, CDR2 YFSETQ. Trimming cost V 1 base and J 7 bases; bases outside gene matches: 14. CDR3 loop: CASSLPVLSGRAINEQFF. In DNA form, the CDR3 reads TGCGCCAGCAGCTTGCCAGTCCTAAGCGGGAGGGCCATAAATGAGCAGTTCTTC.

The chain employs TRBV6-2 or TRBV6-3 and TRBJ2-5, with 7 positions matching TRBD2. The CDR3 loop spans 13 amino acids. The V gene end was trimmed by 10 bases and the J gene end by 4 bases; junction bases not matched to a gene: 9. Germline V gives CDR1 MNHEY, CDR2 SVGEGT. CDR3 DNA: TGTGCCACCATGTTAGCGGGCAGAGAGACCCAGTACTTC. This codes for CATMLAGRETQYF.

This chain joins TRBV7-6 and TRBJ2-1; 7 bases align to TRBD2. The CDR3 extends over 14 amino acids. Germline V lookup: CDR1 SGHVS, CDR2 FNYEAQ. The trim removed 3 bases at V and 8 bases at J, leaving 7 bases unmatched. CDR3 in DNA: TGTGCCAGCAGCTTCACGGGGGGTACTGATGAGCAGTTCTTC. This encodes CASSFTGGTDEQFF. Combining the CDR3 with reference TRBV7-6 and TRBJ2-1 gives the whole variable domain GAGVSQSPRYKVTKRGQDVALRCDPISGHVSLYWYRQALGQGPEFLTYFNYEAQQDKSGLPNDRFSAERPEGSISTLTIQRTEQRDSAMYRCASSFTGGTDEQFFGPGTRLTVL.

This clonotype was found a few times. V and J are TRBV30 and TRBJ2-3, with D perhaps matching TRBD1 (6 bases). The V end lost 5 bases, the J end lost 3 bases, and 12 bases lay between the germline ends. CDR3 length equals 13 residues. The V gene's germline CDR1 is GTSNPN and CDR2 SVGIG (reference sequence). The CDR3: CAWHRELTDTQYF. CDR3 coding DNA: TGTGCCTGGCACAGGGAGTTGACAGATACGCAGTATTTT.

The CDR3 is CSARDGGNTIYF. Here the CDR3 DNA reads TGCAGTGCTAGAGATGGTGGAAACACCATATATTTT. The chain recombines TRBV20-1 with TRBJ1-3; D unclear. Germline-derived CDR1 and CDR2 are DFQATT and SNEGSKA (reference sequence). CDR3 length: 12 amino acids. Trimming took 0 bases from V and 3 from J, leaving 3 bases between them.

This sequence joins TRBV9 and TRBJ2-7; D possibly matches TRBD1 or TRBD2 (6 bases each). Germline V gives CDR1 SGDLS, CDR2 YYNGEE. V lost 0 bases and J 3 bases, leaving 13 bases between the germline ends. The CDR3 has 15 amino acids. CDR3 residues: CASSVEGGTGYEQYF. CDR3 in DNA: TGTGCCAGCAGCGTAGAGGGGGGAACGGGCTACGAGCAGTACTTC.

CDR3 in DNA: TGTGCCAGCAGCGCCCCCGGGGGGTACAATGAGCAGTTCTTC. The encoded protein is CASSAPGGYNEQFF. This chain links TRBV9 with TRBJ2-1, with TRBD2 matching 7 bases. The CDR3 totals 14 residues. V shed 3 bases, J shed 4 bases, and the junction held 4 bases outside the gene matches. Germline CDR1 reads SGDLS; CDR2 reads YYNGEE.